One sample yielded the 6 T cell receptor beta chains listed below, sequenced in a study of response to subunit inactivated influenza vaccine. TCRdb used MiXCR to reprocess the RT-PCR reads, holding one entry per CDR3 protein. This sample has about 650,000 distinct CDR3 sequences; 14% occur once, and the top ten carry less than 8.5%. Sequenced material: PBMCs from blood, taken roughly 15 days before vaccination. These receptors originate from a man aged 50 to 59 who received an inactivated influenza vaccine.

This clonotype was counted only a few times. The chain carries TRBV12-3 or TRBV12-4 and TRBJ1-2; possible D gene TRBD1, 5 bases. This CDR3 has 16 residues. The ends were cut back, 6 bases at V and 3 bases at J, with 20 bases in the middle. Here the CDR3 reads CASSLRRGRLDYGYTF. The CDR3 region has the DNA TGTGCCAGCAGCCTCCGGCGGGGACGCCTAGACTATGGCTACACCTTC.

This chain uses TRBV6-1 with TRBJ2-7; D tentatively fits TRBD1 or TRBD2 (5 bases each). Trimming removed 3 bases from V and 0 bases from J, with 15 bases in between. This CDR3 has 16 amino acids. Germline CDR1 and CDR2: MNHNS and SASEGT. CDR3 loop: CASSDPGRKLSYEQYF. The CDR3 nucleotides are TGTGCCAGCAGTGACCCGGGACGTAAACTCTCCTACGAGCAGTACTTC.

This clonotype has more than one count but fewer than ten. This chain joins TRBV7-6 and TRBJ2-5; 7 nucleotides line up with TRBD2. V lost 5 bases, J lost 5 bases, and 8 bases stayed unmatched. Germline V gene data show CDR1 as SGHVS and CDR2 as FNYEAQ. The CDR3 totals 14 residues. This chain's CDR3 is CASSPGLGGETQYF. DNA of the CDR3: TGTGCCAGCAGCCCCGGTCTCGGGGGGGAGACCCAGTACTTC.

This clonotype has just a few counts. The genes are TRBV10-2 and TRBJ2-5, with 9 bases identical to TRBD2. J gave up 4 bases and V 5 bases, and 2 bases lay outside the gene matches. Germline V gene data show CDR1 as WSHSY and CDR2 as SAAADI. The CDR3 length is 13 residues. The CDR3 nucleotides read TGCGCCAGCAGTAAACTAGCGGGAGAGACCCAGTACTTC. This sequence encodes CASSKLAGETQYF.

The V call is TRBV7-9, the J call TRBJ2-5, with D tentatively TRBD1 (5 bases). This CDR3 is 14 amino acids long. Germline CDR1 is SEHNR and CDR2 is FQNEAQ (reference sequence). The germline V and J ends were trimmed by 5 bases and 1 base, with 11 bases remaining between them. CDR3 loop: CASSDRNLQETQYF. The CDR3 nucleotides read TGTGCCAGCAGCGACAGAAACCTCCAAGAGACCCAGTACTTC.

The rearrangement links TRBV4-1 to TRBJ1-4; 8 bases agree with TRBD1. J gave up 8 bases and V 1 base, and 6 bases lay outside the gene matches. This CDR3 has 15 amino acids. The germline CDR1 and CDR2 sequences are MGHRA and YSYEKL. CDR3 DNA sequence: TGCGCCAGCAGCCAAGGACAGGGGTGGGAAGAAAAACTGTTTTTT. It codes for CASSQGQGWEEKLFF.